The rows below give T cell receptor beta chains drawn from one sample of a study of shared clonotypes between healthy human individuals. Libraries were prepared by immunoSEQ multiplex PCR; TCRdb keeps only in-frame clonotypes and omits some of them. Of hundreds of thousands of clones detected, 55% to 85% appear once; the ten largest clones hold 1.5% to 2%. The sample taken for sequencing was memory CD4+ T cells sorted from blood. The receptors were gathered from a woman aged 25 to 45 in good health. CDR3s include the opening cysteine and the closing phenylalanine or tryptophan. The D gene is left open where the match is weak. Rows may omit the clone size; those that give it use once, few, many or a size class.

CDR3nt	CDR3aa	j_gene	d_gene	v_gene	abundance
TGTGCCAGCAGGCTCCAAGCTAACTACGAGCAGTACTTC	CASRLQANYEQYF	TRBJ2-7	-	TRBV28	many
TGTGCCAGCAGAGCGGCAGGGGATACCGGGGAGCTGTTTTTT	CASRAAGDTGELFF	TRBJ2-2	-	TRBV28	few
TGTGCCAGCAGTGAGCGACTCGAGGGCAATCAGCCCCAGCATTTT	CASSERLEGNQPQHF	TRBJ1-5	-	TRBV6-1	-
TGTGCCAGCAGCCAAGGGCAAAACTATGGCTACACCTTC	CASSQGQNYGYTF	TRBJ1-2	-	TRBV14	few
TGTGCCAGCAGTTTAGGGGGGGAATTGCACACTGAAGCTTTCTTT	CASSLGGELHTEAFF	TRBJ1-1	-	TRBV28	-
TGTGCCAGCATATCCGACAGGAACACCGGGGAGCTGTTTTTT	CASISDRNTGELFF	TRBJ2-2	-	TRBV2	once
TGTGCCAGCAGCGCGTCGACAGGGGTCGGCTACAATGAGCAGTTCTTC	CASSASTGVGYNEQFF	TRBJ2-1	TRBD1	TRBV27	-
TGTGCCAGCAGCCAAACAGGGGACGAGCAGTACTTC	CASSQTGDEQYF	TRBJ2-7	TRBD1	TRBV7-9	-
TGCGCCAGCAGGAGGACAGATAACAATGAGCAGTTCTTC	CASRRTDNNEQFF	TRBJ2-1	-	TRBV5-1	-
TGTGCCAGCAATGCCCGGGAGTCAAACGAGCAGTACTTC	CASNARESNEQYF	TRBJ2-7	-	TRBV2	-
TGCGCCAGCAGCCATTCAGGGGATAATGAAAAACTGTTTTTT	CASSHSGDNEKLFF	TRBJ1-4	-	TRBV4-1	few
TGTGCCAGCAGTGAGCAGAGCGGGGCCCAGTACTTC	CASSEQSGAQYF	TRBJ2-5	TRBD2	TRBV2	-
TGTGCCAGCAGCCAAGGGTCTAGCGGTAAAGAGACCCAGTACTTC	CASSQGSSGKETQYF	TRBJ2-5	TRBD2	TRBV4-2	-
TGTGCCACCAGCGAGGTCGGGGAGCCGCGGGGGACCATATATTTT	CATSEVGEPRGTIYF	TRBJ1-3	-	TRBV15	-
TGTGCCAGCAGCTTGGCCTATGGGCTTAATGGCTACACCTTC	CASSLAYGLNGYTF	TRBJ1-2	-	TRBV5-8	-
TGTGCCAGCAGTTTAGGGGGGGCAGGTGAAAAACTGTTTTTT	CASSLGGAGEKLFF	TRBJ1-4	-	TRBV28	few
TGTGCCAGCAGTTACCGGGACAGGGATACCGGGGAGCTGTTTTTT	CASSYRDRDTGELFF	TRBJ2-2	TRBD1	TRBV6-5	-
TGTGCCAGCAGTGGCCAGGGAGGCAGCAATCAGCCCCAGCATTTT	CASSGQGGSNQPQHF	TRBJ1-5	-	TRBV2	-
TGTGCCAGCAGTCCCCGGCTGGGAGACACTGAAGCTTTCTTT	CASSPRLGDTEAFF	TRBJ1-1	-	TRBV25-1	-
TGTGCCAGCAGTTTAGGTTCTGAGAGTCGGTACGAGCAGTACTTC	CASSLGSESRYEQYF	TRBJ2-7	-	TRBV28	-
TGTGCCAAACCGGGACAGCTTGTCTATTCTGGGGCCAACGTCCTGACTTTC	CAKPGQLVYSGANVLTF	TRBJ2-6	TRBD1	TRBV4-2	-
TGCGCCAGCAGCACCGAAGGCCAGGGTAATGAAAAACTGTTTTTT	CASSTEGQGNEKLFF	TRBJ1-4	-	TRBV5-1	-
TGCGCCAGCAGCTTACAGGGGACGGTGGACACCGGGGAGCTGTTTTTT	CASSLQGTVDTGELFF	TRBJ2-2	TRBD1	TRBV5-1	-
TGTGCCAGCAGCTTAAGTCAGGGGGCTGGGGAGCAGTACTTC	CASSLSQGAGEQYF	TRBJ2-7	TRBD1	TRBV11-1	-
TGCGCCAGCAGGGGGACTAGCGGGAGTGTCACCGGGGAGCTGTTTTTT	CASRGTSGSVTGELFF	TRBJ2-2	TRBD2	TRBV4-1	few
TGCAGTGCTACGACCCATTACGAGCAGTACTTC	CSATTHYEQYF	TRBJ2-7	-	TRBV20-1	-
TGTGCCAGCAGTTTGGACAACCGAATTGGCTACACCTTC	CASSLDNRIGYTF	TRBJ1-2	-	TRBV28	-
TGTGCCAGCAGCCAACTCAGGCGTAACGAGCAGTACTTC	CASSQLRRNEQYF	TRBJ2-7	-	TRBV14	many
TGTGCCAGCAGCTTAGGACAGGGGTCGGGGGAGCAGTACTTC	CASSLGQGSGEQYF	TRBJ2-7	TRBD1	TRBV7-2	-
TGCGCCAGCAGCTTGGTTGACCCTTCGTTTGAGCAGTTCTTC	CASSLVDPSFEQFF	TRBJ2-1	-	TRBV5-1	-
TGTGCCAGTAGGACGGTGGGTACCCGCACAGATACGCAGTATTTT	CASRTVGTRTDTQYF	TRBJ2-3	-	TRBV19	once
TGTGCCAGTAGTATTGACAACAGGGGGTTTGGCAATCAGCCCCAGCATTTT	CASSIDNRGFGNQPQHF	TRBJ1-5	TRBD1	TRBV19	few
TGTGCCAGCAGTTCCAGGACCTTGCAAGAGACCCAGTACTTC	CASSSRTLQETQYF	TRBJ2-5	-	TRBV6-5	-
TGTGCCAGCAACCGACAGGGGAACACCGGGGAGCTGTTTTTT	CASNRQGNTGELFF	TRBJ2-2	TRBD1	TRBV25-1	-
TGCGCCAGCAGCCACCCAGGGGGCGATGAAAAACTGTTTTTT	CASSHPGGDEKLFF	TRBJ1-4	TRBD1	TRBV5-1	-
TGTGCCAGCAGCTTACAAGGGATTTCGGACTACACCTTC	CASSLQGISDYTF	TRBJ1-2	-	TRBV7-9	-
TGTGCCAGTAGTATTCGGCTCCTAGCGGAGAACACCGGGGAGCTGTTTTTT	CASSIRLLAENTGELFF	TRBJ2-2	TRBD2	TRBV19	once
TGTGCCAGCAGTCTAGCGGGAGTAGGGGGCAATGAGCAGTTCTTC	CASSLAGVGGNEQFF	TRBJ2-1	TRBD2	TRBV27	-
TGTGCCTGGAGTCCCGGACAGGGCAGGGATCAGCCCCAGCATTTT	CAWSPGQGRDQPQHF	TRBJ1-5	TRBD1	TRBV30	-
TGTGCCAGCAGTGAGGGGAACACCGGGGAGCTGTTTTTT	CASSEGNTGELFF	TRBJ2-2	-	TRBV27	few
TGTGCCAGCAGTCTGTCTGGAAACACCATATATTTT	CASSLSGNTIYF	TRBJ1-3	-	TRBV28	-
TGCGCCAGCACCGGGACAGGGGGCATGCAGACCCAGTACTTC	CASTGTGGMQTQYF	TRBJ2-5	TRBD1	TRBV5-1	-
TGTGCCAGCAGCCTGACAGGGCTCCAAAACATTCAGTACTTC	CASSLTGLQNIQYF	TRBJ2-4	TRBD1	TRBV5-6	few
TGTGCCAGCAGCTGGGGCTCCAGGTCCACTGAAGCTTTCTTT	CASSWGSRSTEAFF	TRBJ1-1	-	TRBV5-5	-
TGCGCCAGCAGCTTGGCCAAGGGAGCGAACACCGGGGAGCTGTTTTTT	CASSLAKGANTGELFF	TRBJ2-2	-	TRBV5-1	once
TGTGCCAGCAGCTTCCCTGGATACGAGCAGTACTTC	CASSFPGYEQYF	TRBJ2-7	-	TRBV5-4	-
TGTGCCAGCCATATGGGACCGAACTATGGCTACACCTTC	CASHMGPNYGYTF	TRBJ1-2	-	TRBV6-6	-
TGTGCCAGCAGTTTCGACCTGGGGGGAGTCGAAAAACTGTTTTTT	CASSFDLGGVEKLFF	TRBJ1-4	-	TRBV6-5	-
TGTGCCAGCAGCTTAGAATGGGATACGCAGTATTTT	CASSLEWDTQYF	TRBJ2-3	-	TRBV11-2	-
TGTGCCAGCAGCCCGGGACTAGCGGGAGCTTACACCTACGAGCAGTACTTC	CASSPGLAGAYTYEQYF	TRBJ2-7	TRBD2	TRBV5-6	-